The 17 T cell receptor beta chains given below trace back to one sample, sequenced in a study of T cell changes during pregnancy in multiple sclerosis (dated by TCRdb to about 2019). The method was the immunoSEQ multiplex PCR assay. TCRdb stores this immuneACCESS table with in-frame sequences only. Part of the clones is absent; in the studies checked, under half of the shortfall reflects unresolved V genes, and no reason is known for the rest. This sample has fewer than 40,000 clones in its table, and 90% of those were observed once. Of the sample, about 0.4% falls within the top ten clones. The material was CD4+ T cells from peripheral blood mononuclear cells, obtained in the second trimester of pregnancy. The receptors originated from a female donor with multiple sclerosis, enrolled in a pregnancy study.

This sequence joins TRBV27 and TRBJ2-3; 10 positions match TRBD1. Trimming at V came to 7 bases and at J to 1 base, leaving 5 bases not matched to a gene. There are 15 residues in the CDR3. The germline CDR1 and CDR2 sequences are MNHEY and SMNVEV (reference sequence). The CDR3 protein is CASKDRGRGTDTQYF. The CDR3 DNA follows: TGTGCCAGCAAAGACAGGGGGCGAGGCACAGATACGCAGTATTTT.

This clone occurred a few times. The chain uses TRBV19 and TRBJ1-6; tentatively, D is TRBD1 (6 bases). The germline CDR1 and CDR2 sequences are LNHDA and SQIVND (reference sequence). The CDR3 has 15 amino acids. Deletions cut 5 bases from V and 8 bases from J, with 16 bases between. CDR3 region: CASSFPAKGDSPLHF. CDR3 in DNA: TGTGCCAGTAGTTTTCCGGCCAAGGGGGATTCACCCCTCCACTTT.

The chain has TRBV6-1 and TRBJ2-3, with D perhaps TRBD1 (5 bases). Germline lookup yields CDR1 MNHNS and CDR2 SASEGT. V lost 6 bases and J 2 bases, leaving 12 bases between the germline ends. The CDR3 sequence is 14 residues long. CDR3 amino acids: CASRSVTATDTQYF. CDR3 DNA: TGTGCCAGCAGATCAGTGACAGCCACAGATACGCAGTATTTT.

The chain has TRBV2 and TRBJ2-4; 7 bases line up with TRBD1. Germline V CDR1 and CDR2: SNHLY, FYNNEI. V gave up 7 bases and J gave up 2 bases; unmatched junction bases: 11. The CDR3 consists of 16 residues. CDR3 protein: CASNFQGVGSKNIQYF. DNA for the CDR3: TGTGCCAGCAACTTCCAGGGGGTTGGGTCCAAAAACATTCAGTACTTC.

This clone was detected once. One end of the junction fails to match germline, which may point to a read error. Additional DNA sequences in this sample encode the identical CDR3. J is TRBJ1-1 and V is TRBV18, with D tentatively TRBD1 (6 bases). CDR1 is KGHSH and CDR2 is LQKENI in the germline V gene. CDR3 length: 15 amino acids. The DNA of the CDR3 is TGTGCCAGCTCACTCGGGGGGCCTGCGAACACTGAAGCTTTTTTT. Residues: CASSLGGPANTEAFF.

The chain uses TRBV2 and TRBJ1-5, with a possible D match to TRBD1 (5 bases). The CDR3 consists of 14 residues. Germline values: CDR1 SNHLY, CDR2 FYNNEI. V was cut by 2 bases and J by 7 bases, with 12 bases left in between. For the CDR3, the DNA is TGTGCCAGCAGTGAAATGGGAGGGGACCAGCCCCAGCATTTT. Its protein is CASSEMGGDQPQHF.

In DNA, the CDR3 is TGTGCCAGCAGCCAAGAGCGGACAAACTCAAACTATGGCTACACCTTC. Its protein is CASSQERTNSNYGYTF. V gene TRBV4-2 combines with J gene TRBJ1-2, with D maybe TRBD1 (5 bases). The germline V gene has CDR1 LGHNA and CDR2 YNFKEQ. This CDR3 spans 16 amino acids. V was clipped by 0 bases and J by 2 bases, with 13 bases between them.

CDR3 in amino acids: CASSVSRDRVYEQYF. The CDR3 DNA follows: TGTGCCAGCAGCGTATCCCGGGACAGGGTGTACGAGCAGTACTTC. The V gene is TRBV2, the J gene TRBJ2-7; TRBD1 agrees at 9 bases. V lost 6 bases and J lost 4; bases outside the gene matches: 10. The germline CDR1 and CDR2 sequences are SNHLY and FYNNEI. The CDR3 has 15 amino acids.

This sequence joins TRBV7-9 and TRBJ1-2; D gene ambiguous. The V end lost 5 bases, the J end lost 7 bases, and 11 bases lay between the germline ends. The germline gives CDR1 SEHNR, CDR2 FQNEAQ (reference sequence). The CDR3 is made up of 12 amino acids. CDR3 coding DNA: TGTGCCAGCAGCCCCGAGGGCTTTGGCTACACCTTC. Amino acid sequence: CASSPEGFGYTF.

This clone was seen more than once but under ten times. The rearrangement links TRBV7-2 to TRBJ1-2, with a possible D match to TRBD1 (6 bases). The CDR3 has 11 residues. Germline assignment: CDR1 SGHTA and CDR2 FQGNSA. V was trimmed by 10 bases and J by 8 bases, leaving 14 bases between them. The CDR3 nucleotides are TGTGCCACCTGGGGGCGGCACGGCTACACCTTC. Residues: CATWGRHGYTF. Full variable domain (remainder filled in from reference TRBV7-2 and TRBJ1-2): GAGVSQSPSNKVTEKGKDVELRCDPISGHTALYWYRQSLGQGLEFLIYFQGNSAPDKSGLPSDRFSAERTGGSVSTLTIQRTQQEDSAVYLCATWGRHGYTFGSGTRLTVV.

The gene calls are TRBV6-6 and TRBJ2-7; the D gene is possibly TRBD2 (6 bases). With 6 bases removed from V and 6 bases from J, the gap between germline ends came to 21 bases. The V gene's germline CDR1 is MNHNY and CDR2 SVGAGI (reference sequence). CDR3 length: 15 amino acids. For the CDR3, the DNA is TGTGCCAGCAGCATCAACCCGGGACTTGGGGGCGAGCAGTACTTC. Residues: CASSINPGLGGEQYF.

This clone has a single count. CDR3 sequence (DNA): TGCGCCAGCAGCCCCCAGGACATACTATCTAGTGAAGCTTTCTTT. The encoded protein is CASSPQDILSSEAFF. The J gene is TRBJ1-1, the V gene TRBV5-1, with a weak D call TRBD1 (5 bases). Between the trimmed V and J ends, which lost 4 bases and 7 bases, there was a span of 20 bases. Germline V CDR1 and CDR2: SGHRS, YFSETQ. This CDR3 spans 15 amino acids. Together with reference TRBV5-1 and TRBJ1-1, the CDR3 gives the full variable domain: KAGVTQTPRYLIKTRGQQVTLSCSPISGHRSVSWYQQTPGQGLQFLFEYFSETQRNKGNFPGRFSGRQFSNSRSEMNVSTLELGDSALYLCASSPQDILSSEAFFGQGTRLTVV.

The chain recombines TRBV30 with TRBJ2-7, with 14 bases identical to TRBD2. Trimming cost V 5 bases and J 3 bases; bases outside gene matches: 6. Germline V gives CDR1 GTSNPN, CDR2 SVGIG (reference sequence). The CDR3 spans 15 residues. The CDR3 here is CAWGLAGGMGYEQYF. DNA of the CDR3: TGTGCCTGGGGACTAGCGGGAGGAATGGGCTACGAGCAGTACTTC.

The chain joins TRBV19 to TRBJ1-5, with TRBD1 matching over 8 bases. J gave up 2 bases and V 5 bases, and 11 bases lay outside the gene matches. Germline loops: CDR1 LNHDA, CDR2 SQIVND (reference sequence). The CDR3 sequence is 17 residues long. The DNA for the CDR3 is TGTGCCAGTAGTTCCCTAACGGACAGGGTGGGCAATCAGCCCCAGCATTTT. Translation gives CASSSLTDRVGNQPQHF.

The chain combines TRBV19 with TRBJ1-5, with D perhaps matching TRBD1 (6 bases). CDR1 is LNHDA, CDR2 SQIVND, per germline (reference sequence). V was clipped by 8 bases and J by 3 bases, with 11 bases between them. The CDR3 has 13 amino acids. The CDR3 loop is CASDDRYNQPQHF. The CDR3 DNA sequence: TGTGCCAGTGATGACAGGTACAATCAGCCCCAGCATTTT.

V is TRBV7-9 and J is TRBJ2-7; D call uncertain. V was shortened by 7 bases and J by 2 bases, with 12 bases between the two germline ends. CDR1 is SEHNR and CDR2 is FQNEAQ in the germline V gene (reference sequence). The CDR3 has 13 amino acids. The CDR3 nucleotides are TGTGCCAGCACCTCTGCATCGGCCTACGAGCAGTACTTC. Amino acid sequence: CASTSASAYEQYF.

V is TRBV2 and J is TRBJ1-5; D is uncertain. The CDR3 covers 13 residues. Trimming left V 7 bases short and J 3 bases short, with 10 bases between. Looked up from germline, CDR1 is SNHLY and CDR2 is FYNNEI. CDR3 loop: CASTEGNNQPQHF. In nucleotides, the CDR3 is TGTGCCAGCACCGAGGGCAACAATCAGCCCCAGCATTTT.